This paragraph reports one T cell receptor beta chain. The specificity of this receptor is unknown. Nothing much larger sits one base from this clone, and base qualities are not available. All of the isolated RNA was reverse transcribed with the High Capacity cDNA Reverse Transcription Kit, so expressed TCRB transcripts were sequenced. Deep immunoSEQ sequencing was applied to naive, central memory and regulatory T cell samples, giving an average of about 3.4 million total reads per sample. After sorted cells were lysed in RLT buffer, RNA was extracted with DNase-treated RNeasy Micro or Mini kits, with the choice depending on cell number. To prevent cross-contamination, every cell subset was processed on its own, while patient and healthy donor samples were processed together. Using the immunoSEQ multiplex PCR, TCRB sequences were amplified from cDNA into 87-bp fragments spanning the CDR3 region. Sequencing of the amplicons was performed on the Illumina HiSeq platform. The authors' pipeline ran thus. Synthetic template baselines were used to correct PCR bias computationally, reads within Hamming distance 2 were collapsed together, and singletons that could not be merged were discarded. Reads were aligned to IMGT to assign V, D and J genes, CDR3 length, and insertions or deletions at six rearrangement sites. Within each subset, clonotype counts were normalized to sorted cell number, and only after that were true diversity and Gini coefficients computed with the tcR R package. Repertoire sharing was quantified using the overlap coefficient calculated on TCRB nucleotide sequences. Out-of-frame TCRB sequences from naive cells were analyzed to stand in for the pre-selection repertoire. TCRdb's version of the immuneACCESS table is confined to in-frame rearrangements and falls short of the full clone set. An unresolved V gene accounts for under half of the shortfall where checked; the remainder is of unknown origin. The D gene and trimming were derived from the DNA, and the V and J assignments and clone size from that table. This sample is represented by 600,000 to 650,000 clones; around 16% of them were singletons. The ten most abundant clones make up about 0.097% of the sample.

The germline V gene encodes CDR1 KGHSH and CDR2 LQKENI. The cysteine opens and the phenylalanine closes a CDR3 of 15 amino acids. Only CDR3 DNA is held: 45 bases, read in frame from base 1. Between the V and J ends, shortened by 3 bases and 2 bases respectively, the junction contains 13 bases. Each donor gave one peripheral blood draw, approximately 120 mL on average, collected into heparinised tubes. A BD FACSAria II and a panel including CD45RO, CCR7, CD25, CD127, CD95 and CD27 were used to sort naive, central memory, regulatory and stem cell-like memory CD4+ T cells. All sorted populations exceeded 98% purity. PBMCs were isolated immediately by Lymphoprep density gradient centrifugation and stained directly without culture. Samples were stained and sorted in pairs, with one healthy donor and one patient per experiment, so that batch effects were minimized. The source of the sample is a study of beta chain features in type 1 diabetes (dated by TCRdb to the late 2010s). Regarding the complete study: Mean age, gender distribution, total cell number and subset yield were not different between patients and healthy donors. A total of 107,917,701 sorted cells were examined across all samples, and the number of cells per subset was strongly correlated with RNA yield. The study compared the TCRB repertoires of sorted circulating CD4+ T cell subsets in recently diagnosed type 1 diabetes patients with those in matched healthy donors. Regulatory and stem cell-like memory subsets were isolated from only 8 patients and about eight healthy donors, whereas naive and central memory subsets came from all 30 or so donors.

The research as a whole found: Only small numbers of individuals were included in the HLA sub-analyses, which left unresolved whether HLA type had any influence on TCRB rearrangement. Sequencing cDNA rather than genomic DNA could over-represent highly expressing activated cells, although activation and CD3 levels did not differ between groups. The naive, central memory and regulatory TCRB repertoires appeared to resemble one another more closely among patients than among healthy donors. PCR might favor shorter templates, but patient and control samples were amplified and corrected together, so any skew would affect both groups equally. Patients with type 1 diabetes made fewer insertions and deleted more nucleotides at VDJ recombination sites, implying thymic rearrangement abnormalities. Type 1 diabetes patients showed a moderate but significant shortening of TCRB CDR3 length in all four CD4+ subsets.

Sequences were obtained from naive CD4+ T cells from blood. The cell subset or site label here, explained by the study, means: true naive CD4+ T cells. The receptor was derived from a man between 18 and 35 years old in good health. This chain is built from TRBV18 and TRBJ1-2, with a tentative D gene TRBD1 over 5 matching bases. The DNA sequence is as follows: TGTGCCAGCTCACCGGTTGTCCAGGGCAACTATGGCTACACCTTC. Translated, this gives CASSPVVQGNYGYTF.